The T cell receptor beta chain under discussion was sequenced for a study of blood T cell repertoires in COVID-19. Authors' methods: Reference gene primers were amplified, and this amplification served to estimate nucleated cell counts. Method: immunoSEQ multiplex PCR; TCRdb's copy keeps in-frame clones and lacks some. The V and J calls and clone size are taken from that table; D and trimming were inferred from the DNA. This repertoire shows 30,000 or so clones, roughly 86% found once; its top ten account for around 8%. The V end lost 3 bases, the J end lost 5 bases, and 10 bases lay between the germline ends. This CDR3 is built from 13 residues.

The V call is TRBV12-3 or TRBV12-4, the J call TRBJ2-5; D is possibly TRBD2 (6 bases). The specimen was peripheral blood. This receptor was obtained from a man aged 55 to 70 with COVID-19, enrolled during active disease. The CDR3 loop reads CASSFIGGETQYF. DNA of the CDR3: TGTGCCAGCAGTTTTATAGGAGGGGAGACCCAGTACTTC.